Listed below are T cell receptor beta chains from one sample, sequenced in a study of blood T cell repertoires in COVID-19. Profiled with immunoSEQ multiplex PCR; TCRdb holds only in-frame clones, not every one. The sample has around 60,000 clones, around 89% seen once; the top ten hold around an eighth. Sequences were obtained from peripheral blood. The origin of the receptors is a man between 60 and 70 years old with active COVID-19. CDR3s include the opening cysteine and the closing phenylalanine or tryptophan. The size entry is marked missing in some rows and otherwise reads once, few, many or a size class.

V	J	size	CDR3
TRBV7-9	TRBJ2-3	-	CASSPGTGASTDTQYF
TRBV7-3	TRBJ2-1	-	CASSLPRKNEQFF
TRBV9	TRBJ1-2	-	CASSPGTGRNYGYTF
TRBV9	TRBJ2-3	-	CASSVSSGTTDTQYF
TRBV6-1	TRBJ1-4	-	CASSELYRDRGEKLFF
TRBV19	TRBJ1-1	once	CASSSQSNTEAFF
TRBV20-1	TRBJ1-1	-	CSASRQEMNTEAFF
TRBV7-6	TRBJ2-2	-	CASSLEGLVGTGELFF
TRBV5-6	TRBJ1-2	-	CASSDSEYYYGYTF
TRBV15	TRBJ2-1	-	CATSRTGVQSSYNEQFF
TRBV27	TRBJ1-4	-	CASSRHRATNEKLFF
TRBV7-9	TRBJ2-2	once	CASSLVGTGNTGELFF
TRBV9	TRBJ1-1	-	CASSVATPNTEAFF
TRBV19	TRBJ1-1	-	CASSIKTGMESF
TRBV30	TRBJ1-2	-	CALSRGARGYTF
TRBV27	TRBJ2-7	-	CASSTDRGYEQYF